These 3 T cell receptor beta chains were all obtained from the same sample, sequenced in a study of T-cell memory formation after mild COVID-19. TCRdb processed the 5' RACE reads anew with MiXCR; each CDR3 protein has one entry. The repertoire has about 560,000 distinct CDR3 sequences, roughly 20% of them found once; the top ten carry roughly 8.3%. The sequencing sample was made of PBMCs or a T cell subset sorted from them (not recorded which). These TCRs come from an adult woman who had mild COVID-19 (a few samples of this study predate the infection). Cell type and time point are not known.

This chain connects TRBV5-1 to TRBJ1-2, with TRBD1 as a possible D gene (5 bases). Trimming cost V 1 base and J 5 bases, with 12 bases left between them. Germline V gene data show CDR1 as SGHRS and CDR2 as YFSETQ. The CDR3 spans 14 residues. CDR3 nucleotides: TGCGCCAGCAGCTTGCTGGGGGTGGGATATGGCTACACCTTC. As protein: CASSLLGVGYGYTF.

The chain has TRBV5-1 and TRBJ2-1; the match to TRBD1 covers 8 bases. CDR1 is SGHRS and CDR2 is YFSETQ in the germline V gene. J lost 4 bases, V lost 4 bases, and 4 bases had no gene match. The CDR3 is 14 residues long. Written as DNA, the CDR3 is TGCGCCAGCAGCACAGGGGGGAGGTACAATGAGCAGTTCTTC. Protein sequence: CASSTGGRYNEQFF.

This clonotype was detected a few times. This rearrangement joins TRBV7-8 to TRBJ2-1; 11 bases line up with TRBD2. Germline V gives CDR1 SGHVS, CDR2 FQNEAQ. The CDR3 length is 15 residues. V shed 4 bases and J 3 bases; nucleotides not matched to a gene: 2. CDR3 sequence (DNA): TGTGCCAGCAGCTCTAGCGGGGGGCTCTACAATGAGCAGTTCTTC. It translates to CASSSSGGLYNEQFF.